This T cell receptor beta chain emerged from a study of shared clonotypes between healthy human individuals. Germline values: CDR1 SQVTM, CDR2 ANQGSEA. The CDR3 runs 15 residues. V was clipped by 2 bases and J by 1 base; unmatched bases: 7. Produced via immunoSEQ multiplex PCR; TCRdb's table is partial and in-frame only. The sample shows approximately 2.5 million clones, over 85% of them seen only once. The TCR originated in a man younger than 35 in good health. Some clones in this sample may be carry-over from other donors' samples. The chain has TRBV29-1 and TRBJ2-7; the match to TRBD2 covers 8 bases. The sample taken for sequencing was naive CD4+ T cells from PBMCs. Subset given: CD45RA+ positively selected. CDR3 in DNA: TGCAGCGTTGAAAGGGCGGGAGGCCCTTCCTACGAGCAGTACTTC. Its translation: CSVERAGGPSYEQYF.